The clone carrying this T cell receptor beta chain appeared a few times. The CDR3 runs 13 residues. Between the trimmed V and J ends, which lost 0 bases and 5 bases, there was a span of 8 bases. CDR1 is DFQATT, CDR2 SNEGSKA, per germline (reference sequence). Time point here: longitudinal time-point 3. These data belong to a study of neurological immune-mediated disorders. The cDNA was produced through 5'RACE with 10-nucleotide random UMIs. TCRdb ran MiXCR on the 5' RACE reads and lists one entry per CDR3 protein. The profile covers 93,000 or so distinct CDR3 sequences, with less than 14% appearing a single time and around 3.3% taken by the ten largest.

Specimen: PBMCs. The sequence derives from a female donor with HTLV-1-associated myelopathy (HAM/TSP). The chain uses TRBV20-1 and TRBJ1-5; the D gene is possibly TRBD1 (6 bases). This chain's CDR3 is CSAREDSDQPQHF. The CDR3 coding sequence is TGCAGTGCTAGAGAGGACAGCGATCAGCCCCAGCATTTT.